This T cell receptor beta chain was retrieved from a study of cytomegalovirus exposure and HLA in healthy donors. Overall study findings and caveats: High sensitivity and specificity were reportedly achieved when the classifier diagnosed cytomegalovirus status.

Of note for this clone: What it binds is unknown.

Primers included in the PCR were 60 Vbeta and 13 Jbeta primers. Some clones are missing from TCRdb's copy, which holds only in-frame ones; the method was immunoSEQ multiplex PCR. The table includes under 200,000 clones, around 80% detected once. This CDR3 has 13 residues. Germline CDR1 and CDR2: LNHDA and SQIVND (reference sequence). V was pared by 8 bases and J by 2 bases, with 3 bases of the junction left unmatched. Input material: PBMCs. The chain links TRBV19 to TRBJ2-1; TRBD1 aligns across 7 bases. This clonotype was obtained from a woman aged 50 to 65 in good health and CMV-seronegative. The CDR3: CASGDSPYNEQFF. The CDR3 DNA sequence: TGTGCCAGTGGGGACAGCCCCTACAATGAGCAGTTCTTC.